This TCR beta chain was obtained from a study of blood T cells in healthy people across ages. The second PCR ran about 6 to 12 cycles with a sample-barcoded 5' primer and J-beta primers. Each cDNA molecule was tagged by a template-switch adaptor with 12 random nucleotides. Each CDR3 protein is one row after TCRdb ran MiXCR on the 5' RACE reads. The sample consists of around 670,000 distinct CDR3 sequences, about 28% of them appearing once. This CDR3 contains 17 residues. Germline CDR1 and CDR2: KGHSH and LQKENI. Isolation yielded PBMCs, at least 6 million per sample, in every case. The study's findings and limits: For the donors, CMV status was unknown and possibly confounded expanded clonotype changes.

This clonotype was observed once. What it recognizes is unknown. The junction departs from the called germline gene at one end, perhaps through a read error. The chain carries TRBV18 and TRBJ1-5, with a weak D call TRBD1 (5 bases). The receptor was derived from a woman aged 80 or over in good health. The specimen sequenced was blood. CDR3 sequence: CASSPALGGASNQSQHF. CDR3 DNA sequence: TGTGCCAGCTCACCAGCTCTCGGGGGTGCCAGCAATCAGTCCCAGCATTTT. Using reference TRBV18 and TRBJ1-5 for the parts outside the CDR3, the full variable domain is NAGVMQNPRHLVRRRGQEARLRCSPMKGHSHVYWYRQLPEEGLKFMVYLQKENIIDESGMPKERFSAEFPKEGPSILRIQQVVRGDSAAYFCASSPALGGASNQSQHFGDGTRLSIL.